A selection of T cell receptor beta chains follows, all from one sample in a study of blood T cell repertoires in COVID-19. Here immunoSEQ multiplex PCR was the method, and the copy in TCRdb shows in-frame clones only, minus some. The sample lists about 68,000 clones, around 86% occurring once. The sequencing input was peripheral blood. The receptors were gathered from an older woman with acute or convalescent COVID-19. Both conserved end residues are part of each CDR3. The order of the fields is V gene, D gene, CDR3 length, J gene, clone size, CDR3 DNA, CDR3 protein. A D gene is named only where the DNA matches it firmly. The size field is filled for only some rows; it gives once, few, many or a size class.

v_call: TRBV29-1
d_call: TRBD1
cdr3_length: 17
j_call: TRBJ1-2
clone_size: few
cdr3_nt: TGCAGCGTTGAAGATCGGGGCCCGGGACAGGTGTTATATGGCTACACCTTC
cdr3_aa: CSVEDRGPGQVLYGYTF

v_call: TRBV5-1
d_call: TRBD1
cdr3_length: 14
j_call: TRBJ2-2
clone_size: -
cdr3_nt: TGCGCCAGCAGCTTGGAGGGGGCCCCCGGGGAGCTGTTTTTT
cdr3_aa: CASSLEGAPGELFF

v_call: TRBV28
d_call: -
cdr3_length: 17
j_call: TRBJ1-2
clone_size: -
cdr3_nt: TGTGCCAGCAGTGTACAGAGTCCCCGCGAGGGAAACTATGGCTACACCTTC
cdr3_aa: CASSVQSPREGNYGYTF

v_call: TRBV3-1/TRBV3-2
d_call: TRBD2
cdr3_length: 16
j_call: TRBJ2-1
clone_size: -
cdr3_nt: TGTGCCAGCAGCCTAACGACTAGCGACTCCTACAATGAGCAGTTCTTC
cdr3_aa: CASSLTTSDSYNEQFF

v_call: TRBV9
d_call: TRBD2
cdr3_length: 16
j_call: TRBJ2-2
clone_size: once
cdr3_nt: TGTGCCAGCAGCCCACTAGCGGGAGTGAACACCGGGGAGCTGTTTTTT
cdr3_aa: CASSPLAGVNTGELFF

v_call: TRBV5-1
d_call: -
cdr3_length: 13
j_call: TRBJ1-6
clone_size: -
cdr3_nt: TGCGCCAGCAGCTTGGACAATAATTCACCCCTCCACTTT
cdr3_aa: CASSLDNNSPLHF

v_call: TRBV6-5
d_call: -
cdr3_length: 13
j_call: TRBJ1-6
clone_size: few
cdr3_nt: TGTGCCAGCAGTTTACAGGGAGAGCGACCCCTCCACTTT
cdr3_aa: CASSLQGERPLHF

v_call: TRBV18
d_call: -
cdr3_length: 16
j_call: TRBJ1-3
clone_size: -
cdr3_nt: TGTGCCAGCTCACCACAGAGCAGGGGTTCCGGAAACACCATATATTTT
cdr3_aa: CASSPQSRGSGNTIYF

v_call: TRBV2
d_call: -
cdr3_length: 14
j_call: TRBJ1-1
clone_size: once
cdr3_nt: TGTGCCGGGCGGCGCATGGGGGGAAACACTGAAGCTTTCTTT
cdr3_aa: CAGRRMGGNTEAFF

v_call: TRBV7-7
d_call: -
cdr3_length: 13
j_call: TRBJ2-2
clone_size: -
cdr3_nt: TGTGCTAGCAGCTTAGATCTAGCCGGGGAGCTGTTTTTT
cdr3_aa: CASSLDLAGELFF

v_call: TRBV9
d_call: -
cdr3_length: 13
j_call: TRBJ2-2
clone_size: once
cdr3_nt: TGTGCCAGCAGCGTAGAAGGCAGGGGTGTGTTGTTTTTT
cdr3_aa: CASSVEGRGVLFF

v_call: TRBV18
d_call: TRBD1
cdr3_length: 15
j_call: TRBJ1-5
clone_size: -
cdr3_nt: TGTGCCAGCTCACTTGAACAGGGGGTGAACCAGCCCCAGCATTTT
cdr3_aa: CASSLEQGVNQPQHF

v_call: TRBV4-1
d_call: TRBD1
cdr3_length: 15
j_call: TRBJ1-2
clone_size: -
cdr3_nt: TGCGCCAGCAGCCACCCTGGACAGGGAGTCAATGGCTACACCTTC
cdr3_aa: CASSHPGQGVNGYTF

v_call: TRBV6-5
d_call: -
cdr3_length: 15
j_call: TRBJ1-2
clone_size: -
cdr3_nt: TGTGCCAGCAGTTCAGCAGGGGCGACTAACTATGGCTACACCTTC
cdr3_aa: CASSSAGATNYGYTF

v_call: TRBV9
d_call: -
cdr3_length: 14
j_call: TRBJ2-2
clone_size: -
cdr3_nt: TGTGCCAGCAGCTATACTACGGGGACCGGGGAGCTGTTTTTT
cdr3_aa: CASSYTTGTGELFF

v_call: TRBV12-5
d_call: -
cdr3_length: 21
j_call: TRBJ2-1
clone_size: -
cdr3_nt: TGTGCTAGTGGTTTGGTACAAGGGACAGGGGTGACTAGCGGCAAGTACAATGAGCAGTTCTTC
cdr3_aa: CASGLVQGTGVTSGKYNEQFF

v_call: TRBV28
d_call: -
cdr3_length: 14
j_call: TRBJ1-6
clone_size: -
cdr3_nt: TGTGCCAGCAGTTCCACAGGGCACAATTCACCCCTCCACTTT
cdr3_aa: CASSSTGHNSPLHF

v_call: TRBV18
d_call: -
cdr3_length: 15
j_call: TRBJ1-2
clone_size: few
cdr3_nt: TGTGCCAGCTCACCGGCGGTTATTTTTAACTATGGCTACACCTTC
cdr3_aa: CASSPAVIFNYGYTF

v_call: TRBV6-5
d_call: -
cdr3_length: 13
j_call: TRBJ1-2
clone_size: -
cdr3_nt: TGTGCCAGCACCGGACAGAGAAACTATGGCTACACCTTC
cdr3_aa: CASTGQRNYGYTF

v_call: TRBV2
d_call: TRBD1
cdr3_length: 13
j_call: TRBJ1-2
clone_size: once
cdr3_nt: TGTGCCAGCCATCGGGACAGCTCCTATGGCTACACCTTC
cdr3_aa: CASHRDSSYGYTF

v_call: TRBV18
d_call: TRBD1
cdr3_length: 15
j_call: TRBJ2-7
clone_size: -
cdr3_nt: TGTGCCAGCTCACCCATAGGGACAGGGGGCTACGAGCAGTACTTC
cdr3_aa: CASSPIGTGGYEQYF